This T cell receptor beta chain was sequenced for a study of blood T cell repertoires in COVID-19. Measured with immunoSEQ multiplex PCR; TCRdb has only the in-frame clones, and not every one. The sample lists roughly 500,000 clones; 89% were seen once. The sample comprised peripheral blood. The receptor's source is a man aged 18 to 35 with COVID-19, enrolled during active disease.

The CDR3 region has the DNA TGTGCCTGGAGTGCTCTCGGGAATCAGCCCCAGCATTTT. Residues: CAWSALGNQPQHF. The rearrangement uses TRBV30 and TRBJ1-5; D is uncertain. Germline CDR1 is GTSNPN and CDR2 is SVGIG (reference sequence). Deletions cut 1 base from V and 4 bases from J, with 8 bases between. The CDR3 sequence is 13 residues long.